This is a list of T cell receptor beta chains from one sample in a study of CD8 T cells in Susac syndrome. Each CDR3 protein gets one entry after TCRdb re-called the immunoSEQ multiplex PCR reads with MiXCR. The sample includes 120,000 to 150,000 distinct CDR3 sequences, 95% of them seen just once. The specimen was CD4+ T cells from PBMCs. The receptors stem from a human donor with Susac syndrome. CDR3s include the opening cysteine and the closing phenylalanine or tryptophan. D genes are given only for firm matches.

>TRBJ1-2|TRBV20-1|TRBD1
CSARDYGTGANYGYTF
>TRBJ2-1|TRBV4-3|-
CASSQGLGSYNEQFF
>TRBJ2-3|TRBV3-1|-
CASSPTSRDTQYF
>TRBJ2-7|TRBV6-6|TRBD2
CASSLIRRAGGEQYF
>TRBJ2-1|TRBV9|TRBD2
CASSVGGWVAGQNEQFF
>TRBJ2-3|TRBV20-1|TRBD1
CSARRQGTTDTQYF
>TRBJ2-1|TRBV4-1|TRBD2
CASSQGETSGSNNEQFF
>TRBJ1-4|TRBV29-1|-
CSVVGAGTKKLFF
>TRBJ2-1|TRBV10-3|TRBD2
CATKLAGAYNEQFF
>TRBJ1-5|TRBV4-1|-
CASSQEPGRVGQPQHF
>TRBJ2-3|TRBV12-5|-
CASGLGPGDTQYF
>TRBJ1-6|TRBV2|TRBD1
CASSGGQVGRKNSPLHF
>TRBJ1-3|TRBV4-2|-
CASSSGASRNTIYF
>TRBJ2-7|TRBV9|TRBD2
CASSVGASGGPVEQYF
>TRBJ2-7|TRBV7-9|TRBD2
CASSPLAGAAYEQYF
>TRBJ1-6|TRBV4-1|-
CASSQVNENSPLHF
>TRBJ1-2|TRBV7-9|-
CASSLESYGYTF
>TRBJ2-2|TRBV6-1|-
CASKMGRNTGELFF
>TRBJ2-7|TRBV14|TRBD1
CASSPITGAHEQYF
>TRBJ2-6|TRBV28|-
CASRQSGANVLTF
>TRBJ2-3|TRBV4-1|-
CASSGSGSTDTQYF
>TRBJ1-1|TRBV28|TRBD1
CASRPGQGFTEAFF
>TRBJ2-7|TRBV5-1|TRBD1
CASSYTTGATYEQYF
>TRBJ1-1|TRBV29-1|-
CSVAPGGGNTEAFF
>TRBJ1-2|TRBV29-1|-
CSVRDYGYTF
>TRBJ2-7|TRBV5-1|TRBD2
CASSLEAGDTYEQYF
>TRBJ2-1|TRBV7-2|TRBD2
CASSRTSASYNEQFF
>TRBJ2-5|TRBV14|TRBD2
CASSRTSGRYETQYF
>TRBJ2-5|TRBV5-1|-
CASRVELQQETQYF
>TRBJ2-1|TRBV9|-
CASSVEAGNEQFF
>TRBJ2-7|TRBV28|-
CASSSGGQSFHEQYF
>TRBJ1-3|TRBV5-1|TRBD1
CASSLFGTGGEGNTIYF
>TRBJ2-7|TRBV28|-
CASTPVRGLLTYEQYF
>TRBJ1-2|TRBV3-1|-
CASSQGRSNGYTF
>TRBJ2-5|TRBV29-1|TRBD1
CSVDIDRGKTQYF
>TRBJ2-2|TRBV9|-
CASSSPGGAPTGELFF
>TRBJ1-5|TRBV28|-
CASSLRDQPQHF
>TRBJ1-1|TRBV20-1|-
CSALKVGTEAFF
>TRBJ2-3|TRBV29-1|TRBD2
CSVEDTPSGISTDTQYF
>TRBJ2-5|TRBV9|-
CASSARPDGLETQYF
>TRBJ1-5|TRBV7-9|-
CASSPEGNQPQHF